This is a list of T cell receptor beta chains from one sample in a study of identical twins. TCRdb reprocessed the 5' RACE reads with MiXCR, giving one entry per CDR3 protein. The sample holds hundreds of thousands of distinct CDR3 sequences, less than 9.5% seen once. Sequenced sample: memory (CD45RO+) T cells sorted from blood. The origin of the receptors is a woman in her late teens or twenties in good health. Each CDR3 is given with its conserved first and last residue. Fields, in order: clone size, V gene, J gene, D gene, CDR3 protein. A D gene is named only where the DNA matches it firmly. Expanded clones are given a class, and other clones once, few, many or no size at all.

NA	TRBV7-6	TRBJ2-6	TRBD1	CASSWDRASSGANVLTF
few	TRBV20-1	TRBJ1-5	NA	CSARDQKGDVQPQHF
few	TRBV12-3/TRBV12-4	TRBJ2-1	TRBD1	CASRPQTGVEQFF
few	TRBV19	TRBJ1-1	NA	CASSTGEGRRAFF
few	TRBV2	TRBJ2-7	TRBD2	CARGGLGYEQYF
few	TRBV11-2	TRBJ2-5	NA	CASSLEDTTGTQYF
NA	TRBV5-5	TRBJ2-1	TRBD2	CASRPRGGLLNNEQFF
NA	TRBV20-1	TRBJ2-5	NA	CSAAAWRIQETQYF
many	TRBV24-1	TRBJ2-1	TRBD2	CATSEAGENNEQFF
NA	TRBV7-9	TRBJ2-4	NA	CASSLGQGNIQYF
NA	TRBV2	TRBJ2-7	NA	CASKVVQGPLEQYF
NA	TRBV3-1	TRBJ1-5	NA	CASSGGGPPQHF
few	TRBV7-9	TRBJ1-2	NA	CASSLEVGGYTF
many	TRBV7-2	TRBJ1-2	NA	CASSLDRLINYGYTF
many	TRBV7-3	TRBJ2-1	TRBD2	CASSFLAGAINEQFF
NA	TRBV12-3/TRBV12-4	TRBJ2-3	NA	CASSAWGVDTQYF
NA	TRBV18	TRBJ2-7	TRBD2	CASSPPSSLARPYEQYF
NA	TRBV4-1	TRBJ2-1	NA	CASSRTDRSSYNEQFF
few	TRBV20-1	TRBJ2-1	NA	CSAKKPRDPNEQFF
NA	TRBV4-2	TRBJ2-6	NA	CASSQDIRAGANVLTF
NA	TRBV24-1	TRBJ2-3	NA	CATSVRDPVADTQYF
NA	TRBV11-3	TRBJ2-5	NA	CASSLVSFETQYF
NA	TRBV15	TRBJ2-2	NA	CATSRDRGRTGELFF
NA	TRBV18	TRBJ2-7	NA	CASSGNPAGYEQYF